This T cell receptor beta chain was sequenced during a study of shared T cell receptors in the human thymus (dated by TCRdb to the early 2020s). Background on the whole study: The study examined how self-reactive, shared T-cell receptor alpha chains are generated in the human thymus.

For this clone: The antigen it binds to is not known. No much larger clonotype is one base removed from it; base qualities were not supplied.

The CDR3, cysteine through phenylalanine, is 14 amino acids long. Only the CDR3 DNA stays, 42 bases, in frame from base 1. Trimming accounts for 7 bases at V and 4 bases at J, while the number of junction bases matched to no gene is 10. Sequences SGDLS (CDR1) and YYNGEE (CDR2) are obtained from the germline V gene. Library preparation employed the immunoSEQ multiplex PCR assay. TCRdb carries this immuneACCESS record with in-frame sequences only. Its versions omit some clonotypes, under half of them owing to an unresolved V gene in the studies checked, with the rest unexplained. The sample has more than 300,000 clones on record, approximately 95% of them singletons. The top ten hold around 0.019% of the sample.

Sequencing was done on a sample of thymocytes. The rearranged segments are TRBV9 and TRBJ1-2, with TRBD1 identical over 7 junction bases. This clonotype originated in a human donor. The CDR3 reads CASERRGGSYGYTF. The bases read TGTGCCAGCGAGCGTAGAGGGGGCTCCTATGGCTACACCTTC.